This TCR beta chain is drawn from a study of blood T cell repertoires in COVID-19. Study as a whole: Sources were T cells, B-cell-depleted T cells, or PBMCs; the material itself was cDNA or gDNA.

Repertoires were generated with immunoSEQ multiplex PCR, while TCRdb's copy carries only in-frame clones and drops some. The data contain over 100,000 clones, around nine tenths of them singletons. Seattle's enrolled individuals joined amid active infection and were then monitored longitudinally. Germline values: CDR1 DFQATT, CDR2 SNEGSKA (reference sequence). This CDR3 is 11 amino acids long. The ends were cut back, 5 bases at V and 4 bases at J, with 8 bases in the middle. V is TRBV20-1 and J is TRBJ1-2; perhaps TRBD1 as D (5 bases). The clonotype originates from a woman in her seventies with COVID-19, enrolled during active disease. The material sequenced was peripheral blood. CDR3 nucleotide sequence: TGCAGTGCTTGGGGCGCCTATGGCTACACCTTC. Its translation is CSAWGAYGYTF.